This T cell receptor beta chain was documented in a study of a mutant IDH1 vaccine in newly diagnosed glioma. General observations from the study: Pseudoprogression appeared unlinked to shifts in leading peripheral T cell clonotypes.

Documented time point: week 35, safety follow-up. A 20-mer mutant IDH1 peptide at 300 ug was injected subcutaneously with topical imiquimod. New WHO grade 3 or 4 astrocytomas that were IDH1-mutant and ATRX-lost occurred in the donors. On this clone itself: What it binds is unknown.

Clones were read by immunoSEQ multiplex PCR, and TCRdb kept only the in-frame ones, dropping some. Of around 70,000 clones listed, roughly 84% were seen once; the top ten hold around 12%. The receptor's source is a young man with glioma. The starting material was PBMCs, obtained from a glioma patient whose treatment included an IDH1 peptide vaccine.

CDR3 in amino acids: CASSLTGTYEQYF. The CDR3 DNA follows: TGTGCCAGCAGTCTTACAGGTACCTACGAGCAGTACTTC. The chain links TRBV27 to TRBJ2-7; perhaps TRBD1 as D (5 bases). Deletions cut 5 bases from V and 2 bases from J, with 10 bases between. Germline CDR1 MNHEY, CDR2 SMNVEV (reference sequence). This CDR3 comprises 13 residues.